Given below is one TCR beta chain in context. These data are taken from a study of blood T cell repertoires in COVID-19. As for the study in general: Spain, Italy and the United States supplied samples that represented acute and convalescent COVID-19. The analysed material was cDNA or gDNA that came from T cells, B-cell-depleted T cells, or PBMCs.

In the source study's methods: Estimated nucleated cell counts came from reference gene primer amplification. TCRdb's copy holds only in-frame clones and misses some; the assay was immunoSEQ multiplex PCR. V and J calls and clone size are given by that table; D and trimming were obtained from the DNA. The table records 200,000 to 250,000 clones, around 87% of them present only once. The CDR3 is made up of 19 amino acids. Germline-derived CDR1 and CDR2 are MNHEY and SVGEGT. V gave up 5 bases and J gave up 1 base; unmatched junction bases: 14. The receptor was isolated from a man between 60 and 70 years old with acute or convalescent COVID-19. The J gene is TRBJ2-6, the V gene TRBV6-2 or TRBV6-3, with 7 bases aligning to TRBD1. Sequencing was performed on peripheral blood. CDR3: CASSPTTGQVRSGANVLTF. In nucleotides, the CDR3 is TGTGCCAGCAGTCCAACGACAGGGCAGGTGCGTTCTGGGGCCAACGTCCTGACTTTC.